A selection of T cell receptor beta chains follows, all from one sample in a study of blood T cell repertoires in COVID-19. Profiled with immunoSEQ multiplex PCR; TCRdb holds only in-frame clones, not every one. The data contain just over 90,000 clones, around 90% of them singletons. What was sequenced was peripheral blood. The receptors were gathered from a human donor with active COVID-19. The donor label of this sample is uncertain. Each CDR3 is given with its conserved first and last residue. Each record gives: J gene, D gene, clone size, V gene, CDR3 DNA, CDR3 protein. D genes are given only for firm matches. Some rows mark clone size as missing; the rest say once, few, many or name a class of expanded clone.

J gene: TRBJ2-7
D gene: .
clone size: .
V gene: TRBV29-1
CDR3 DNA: TGCAGCGTTCGGGGAGATGCGGGGCCTTACGAGCAGTACTTC
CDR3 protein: CSVRGDAGPYEQYF

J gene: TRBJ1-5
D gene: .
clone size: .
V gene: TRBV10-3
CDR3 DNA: TGTGCCACGAACGGCAGGGAAAGTGCTCAGCCCCAGCATTTT
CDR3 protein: CATNGRESAQPQHF

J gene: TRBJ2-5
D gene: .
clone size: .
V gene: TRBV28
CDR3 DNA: TGTGCCAGCAGTCAGCGGCCCAGGTACCAAGAGACCCAGTACTTC
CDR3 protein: CASSQRPRYQETQYF

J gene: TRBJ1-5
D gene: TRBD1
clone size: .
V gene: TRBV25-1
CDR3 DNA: TGTGCCAGCAGTGAGACAGGGTTGCATCAGCCCCAGCATTTT
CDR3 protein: CASSETGLHQPQHF

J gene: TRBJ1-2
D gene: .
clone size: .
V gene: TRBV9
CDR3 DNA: TGTGCCAGCAGCGTAGGTTACAGGGTGGACTATGGCTACACCTTC
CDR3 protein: CASSVGYRVDYGYTF

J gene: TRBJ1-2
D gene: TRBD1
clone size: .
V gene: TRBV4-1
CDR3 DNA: TGCGCCAGCAGCCAAAATCCCCGGACAGGGGATGGCTACACCTTC
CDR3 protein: CASSQNPRTGDGYTF

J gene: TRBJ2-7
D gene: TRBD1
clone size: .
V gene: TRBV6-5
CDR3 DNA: TGTGCCAGCAGGGACGACAGGGCCTACGAGCAGTACTTC
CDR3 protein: CASRDDRAYEQYF

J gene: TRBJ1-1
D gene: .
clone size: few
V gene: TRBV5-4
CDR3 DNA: TGTGCCAGCAGCCAGGACATCTCGAGGACTGAAGCTTTCTTT
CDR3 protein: CASSQDISRTEAFF

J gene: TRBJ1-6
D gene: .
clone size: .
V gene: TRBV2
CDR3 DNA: TGTGCCAGCAGTGACCAGGGGCTTCTGGGTTCACCCCTCCACTTT
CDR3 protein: CASSDQGLLGSPLHF

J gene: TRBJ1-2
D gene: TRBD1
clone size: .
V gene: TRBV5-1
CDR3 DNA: TGCGCCAGCAGCTTGGCCGAGGCAGGGGGCTATGGCTACACCTTC
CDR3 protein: CASSLAEAGGYGYTF

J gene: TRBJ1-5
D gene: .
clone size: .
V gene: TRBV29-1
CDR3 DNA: TGCAGCGTTGGGGGGGGCCCAAGGCAGCCCCAGCATTTT
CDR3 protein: CSVGGGPRQPQHF

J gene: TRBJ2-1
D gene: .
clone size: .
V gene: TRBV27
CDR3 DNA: TGTGCCAGCAGTCCCCGTCGGGGGACTTTCAATGAGCAGTTCTTC
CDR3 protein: CASSPRRGTFNEQFF

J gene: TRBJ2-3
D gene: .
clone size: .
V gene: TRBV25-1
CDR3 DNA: TGTGCCAGCAGTGAAGGGGGGGGGCCCTCACGCACAGATACGCAGTATTTT
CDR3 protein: CASSEGGGPSRTDTQYF

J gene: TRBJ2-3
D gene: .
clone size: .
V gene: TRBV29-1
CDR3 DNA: TGCAGCGTTGTTCGGGGCACAGATACGCAGTATTTT
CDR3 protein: CSVVRGTDTQYF

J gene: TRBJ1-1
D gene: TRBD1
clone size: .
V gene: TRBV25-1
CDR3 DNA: TGTGCCAGCAGGGGGACAGGGTCAAACACTGAAGCTTTCTTT
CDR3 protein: CASRGTGSNTEAFF

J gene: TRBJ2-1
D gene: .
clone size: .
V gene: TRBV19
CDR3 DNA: TGTGCCAGTAGTATAGAGGCCCGCCCCACATACAATGAGCAGTTCTTC
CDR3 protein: CASSIEARPTYNEQFF

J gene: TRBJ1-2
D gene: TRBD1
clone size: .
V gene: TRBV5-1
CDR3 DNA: TGCGCCAGCAGTCAAACAGGGGAAGAGGTCTATGGCTACACCTTC
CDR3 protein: CASSQTGEEVYGYTF

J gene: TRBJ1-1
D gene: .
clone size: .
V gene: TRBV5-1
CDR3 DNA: TGCGCCAGCAGCCAACAGGGTTACGCTGAAGCTTTCTTT
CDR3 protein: CASSQQGYAEAFF

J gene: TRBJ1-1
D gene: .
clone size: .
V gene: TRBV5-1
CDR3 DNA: TGCGCCAGCAGCTTAACCGGGACATTGAACACTGAAGCTTTCTTT
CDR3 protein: CASSLTGTLNTEAFF

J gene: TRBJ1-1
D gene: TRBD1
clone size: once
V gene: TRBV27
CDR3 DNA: TGTGCCAGCAGTCCCCTCGGACAGGGGATGTATGCTTTCTTT
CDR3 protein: CASSPLGQGMYAFF

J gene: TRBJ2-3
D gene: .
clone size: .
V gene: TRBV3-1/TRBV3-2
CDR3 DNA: TGTGCCAGCAGCCAAAGGCGGAGCGGCACAGATACGCAGTATTTT
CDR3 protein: CASSQRRSGTDTQYF

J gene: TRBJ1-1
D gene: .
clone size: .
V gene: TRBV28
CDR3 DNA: TGTGCCAGCAGTTTACCAGTCAACACTGAAGCTTTCTTT
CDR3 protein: CASSLPVNTEAFF